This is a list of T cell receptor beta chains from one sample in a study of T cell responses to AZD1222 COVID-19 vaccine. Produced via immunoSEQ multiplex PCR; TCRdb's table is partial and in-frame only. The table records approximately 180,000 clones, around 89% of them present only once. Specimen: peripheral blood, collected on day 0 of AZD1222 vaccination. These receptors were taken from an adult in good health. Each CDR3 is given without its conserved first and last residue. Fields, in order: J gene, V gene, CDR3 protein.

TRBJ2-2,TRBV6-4,ASSDLDPNTGELF
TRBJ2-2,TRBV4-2,ASSLGRSNTGELF
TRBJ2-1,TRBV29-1,SVGAISYNEQF
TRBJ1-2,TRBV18,ASSPPGRTSYGYT
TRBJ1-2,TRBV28,ASSSATPAANYGYT
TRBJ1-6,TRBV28,ASRIQGENSPLH
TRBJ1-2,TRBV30,AWGQNYGYT
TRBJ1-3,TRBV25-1,ASRSAGASGNTIY
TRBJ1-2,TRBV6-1,ASSEFRALGYT
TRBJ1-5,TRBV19,ASSLIKGRDSNQPQH
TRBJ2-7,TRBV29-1,SVAEGHFGSYEQY
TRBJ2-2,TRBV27,ASSYSGGTGELF
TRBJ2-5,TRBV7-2,ASRPGYLQETQY
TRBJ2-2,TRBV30,AWRWASNTGELF
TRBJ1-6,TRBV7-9,ASSPQTGDLLPLH
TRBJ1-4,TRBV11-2,ASSLGGGTNEKLF
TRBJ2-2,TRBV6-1,ASSDSGKNTGELF
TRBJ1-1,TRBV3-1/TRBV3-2,ASSQGANTEAF
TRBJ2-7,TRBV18,ASSPRASGGLSSYEQY
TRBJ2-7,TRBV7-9,ASSLTTYEQY
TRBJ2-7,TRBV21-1,ASSTGLAVYEQY
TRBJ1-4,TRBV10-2,ASNNGRLQI
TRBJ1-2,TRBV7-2,ASSRDRDYGYT
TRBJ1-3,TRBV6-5,ASSLVSGNTIY
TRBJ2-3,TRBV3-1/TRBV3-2,ASSQPGVVTDTQY
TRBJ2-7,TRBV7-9,ASSSGVEQY
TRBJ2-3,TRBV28,ASSSPGTGEDTQY
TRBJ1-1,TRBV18,ASSPSQGAGNTEAF
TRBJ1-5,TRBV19,ASGTFRNQPQH
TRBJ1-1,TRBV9,ASSATPGDTEAF
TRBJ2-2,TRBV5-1,ASSLGQVSGELF
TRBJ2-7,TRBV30,AWSGGSRGLASEQY
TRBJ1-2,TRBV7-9,ASASGDRISLGYT
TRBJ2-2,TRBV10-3,AISRRDGLNSGELF
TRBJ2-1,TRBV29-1,SGTGTHSSYNEQF
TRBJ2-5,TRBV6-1,ASSEQQLQETQY
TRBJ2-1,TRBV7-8,ASSLGGGGATYNEQF
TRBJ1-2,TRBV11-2,ASSAPGTGHYGYT
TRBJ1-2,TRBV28,ASKVGGGRYT
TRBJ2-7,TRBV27,ASMNTGPYEQY
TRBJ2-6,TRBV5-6,ASSPEGHSGANVLT
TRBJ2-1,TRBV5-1,ASSLDGARWYNEQF
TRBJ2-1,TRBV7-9,ASSPLTGQGGNEQF
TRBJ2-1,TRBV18,ASSTRTGGSYNEQF
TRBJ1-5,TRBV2,ASRGQGVQPQH
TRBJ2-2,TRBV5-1,ASSQDSSNTGELF
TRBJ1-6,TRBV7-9,ASSRDGENSPLH
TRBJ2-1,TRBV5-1,ASSLGLVAGVNEQF
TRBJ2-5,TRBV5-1,ASSLGTGITETQY
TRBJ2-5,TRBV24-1,ATSDSGTHQETQY
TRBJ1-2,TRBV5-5,ASSRRDRENYGYT
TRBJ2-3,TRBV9,ASSVGGSGSTDTQY
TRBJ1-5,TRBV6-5,ASSYDRYQPQH
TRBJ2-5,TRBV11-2,ASSLIGGAGETQY
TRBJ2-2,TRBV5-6,ASSYRTSLTTGELF
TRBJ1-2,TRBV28,ASTGTGDNYGYT
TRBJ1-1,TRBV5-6,ASSFRGDNTEAF